Shown below are 25 T cell receptor beta chains from a single sample sequenced in a study of brain T cells in children with intractable seizures (dated by TCRdb to about 2021). Library prep was done by the immunoSEQ multiplex PCR assay. TCRdb took this table from immuneACCESS and kept in-frame rearrangements with V and J called. Such tables lack part of the clones; where checked against another copy, unresolved V genes explain under half of the gap, and the rest is unexplained. This sample comprises about 340,000 clones, more than 85% of them detected only once. Of the sample, about 5.8% falls within the top ten clones. Taken with the paper, the label for time point translates to: blood from clinic visit 5 months post-surgery; TSC patient then seizure free. This material consisted of peripheral blood, taken about 5 months after surgery. These receptors were obtained from a boy less than two years old with tuberous sclerosis and intractable seizures.

As concerns this clone: The same CDR3 can be traced to other DNA sequences in this sample. The genes are TRBV5-1 and TRBJ2-3, with D uncertain. CDR1 is SGHRS and CDR2 is YFSETQ in the germline V gene. The CDR3 is 11 residues long. V lost 0 bases and J 5 bases, leaving 1 base between the germline ends. CDR3 in amino acids: CASSLEDTQYF. CDR3 in DNA: TGCGCCAGCAGCTTGGAAGATACGCAGTATTTT.

The chain carries TRBV21-1 and TRBJ1-5; the DNA was not used to check the table's D call, TRBD1. TRBV21-1 corresponds to a pseudogene. The CDR3 spans 20 residues. The CDR3 region is CASSKARGTGGFGGNQPQHF. For the CDR3, the DNA is TGTGCCAGCAGCAAAGCGCGAGGGACAGGGGGCTTTGGGGGCAATCAGCCCCAGCATTTT.

The genes are TRBV6-5 and TRBJ2-3, with no clear D. The CDR3 spans 11 residues. Trimming stripped 6 bases from V and 5 bases from J, with 6 bases between. Germline lookup yields CDR1 MNHEY and CDR2 SVGAGI. The CDR3 DNA sequence: TGTGCCAGCAGACGAGTAGATACGCAGTATTTT. Amino acids: CASRRVDTQYF.

CDR3 coding DNA: TGTGCCAGTAGTATAGGTCCTTTCGAGCCTTCGTTTCCAACTAATGAAAAACTGTTTTTT. It is translated as CASSIGPFEPSFPTNEKLFF. The chain uses TRBV19 and TRBJ1-4; D is unclear. V lost 1 base and J lost 0, with 21 bases in between. CDR1 and CDR2 from the germline V gene are LNHDA and SQIVND (reference sequence). The CDR3 has 20 amino acids.

The chain combines TRBV7-2 with TRBJ1-6, with D possibly TRBD1 on 5 matching bases. The germline CDR1 and CDR2 sequences are SGHTA and FQGNSA. Trimming removed 5 bases at V and 7 bases at J, with 18 bases between. This CDR3 comprises 16 residues. Written as DNA, the CDR3 is TGTGCCAGCAGCCTAACCGGGACGTCAAAAAATTCACCCCTCCACTTT. It yields the protein CASSLTGTSKNSPLHF.

The chain links TRBV5-4 to TRBJ1-2; TRBD1 is a possible D gene (6 bases). Germline values: CDR1 SGHNT, CDR2 YYREEE (reference sequence). V was pared by 0 bases and J by 4 bases, with 19 bases between. The CDR3 totals 17 residues. Written as DNA, the CDR3 is TGTGCCAGCAGCTTGGGGTCCAGGGTTGAGGGGGGCTATGGCTACACCTTC. Translating it yields CASSLGSRVEGGYGYTF.

The chain carries TRBV6-5 and TRBJ1-1, with D tentatively TRBD1 (6 bases). Germline CDR1 reads MNHEY; CDR2 reads SVGAGI. The length of the CDR3 is 14 residues. The germline V and J ends were trimmed by 2 bases and 3 bases, with 10 bases remaining between them. CDR3 sequence reads: CASSYGRGYTEAFF. The CDR3, as DNA: TGTGCCAGCAGTTACGGCAGGGGCTACACTGAAGCTTTCTTT.

The V and J genes are TRBV27 and TRBJ2-3, with TRBD1 as a possible D gene (6 bases). The ends were cut back, 8 bases at V and 0 bases at J, with 12 bases in the middle. Germline V gene lookup returns CDR1 MNHEY and CDR2 SMNVEV (reference sequence). This CDR3 region has 14 residues. CDR3 DNA: TGTGCCAGCGGTACAGGGCCTAGCACAGATACGCAGTATTTT. Translating it yields CASGTGPSTDTQYF.

This chain connects TRBV3-1 (or the pseudogene TRBV3-2) to TRBJ2-7; D remains unclear. CDR1 and CDR2 (germline): LGHDT, YNNKEL (reference sequence). The CDR3 length is 13 residues. Trimming cost V 7 bases and J 6 bases, with 16 bases left between them. CDR3 sequence: CASTQTTVGEQYF. DNA of the CDR3: TGTGCCAGCACGCAAACGACGGTGGGCGAGCAGTACTTC.

This chain uses TRBV5-1 with TRBJ2-5; 7 bases map to TRBD2. V lost 3 bases to trimming and J lost 5 bases; unmatched junction nucleotides: 10. Germline-derived CDR1 and CDR2 are SGHRS and YFSETQ. The CDR3 extends over 15 amino acids. This CDR3 is CASSSSGLVHETQYF. CDR3 DNA sequence: TGCGCCAGCAGCTCTAGCGGCTTAGTCCACGAGACCCAGTACTTC. Variable domain in full (rest from reference TRBV5-1 and TRBJ2-5): KAGVTQTPRYLIKTRGQQVTLSCSPISGHRSVSWYQQTPGQGLQFLFEYFSETQRNKGNFPGRFSGRQFSNSRSEMNVSTLELGDSALYLCASSSSGLVHETQYFGPGTRLLVL.

The V call is TRBV20-1, the J call TRBJ2-5; D gene uncertain. Germline assignment: CDR1 DFQATT and CDR2 SNEGSKA (reference sequence). The V end lost 3 bases, the J end lost 2 bases, and 10 bases lay between the germline ends. CDR3 length: 13 amino acids. The CDR3 DNA is TGCAGTGCTAGTACCTCTAAACAAGAGACCCAGTACTTC. Translating gives CSASTSKQETQYF.

This sequence joins TRBV30 and TRBJ1-1; 7 bases align to TRBD1. Trimming took 4 bases from V and 5 from J; bases not matched to a gene: 7. The germline V gene encodes CDR1 GTSNPN and CDR2 SVGIG (reference sequence). The CDR3 has 13 residues. This CDR3 reads CAWTTGVGTEAFF. CDR3 in DNA: TGTGCCTGGACCACAGGGGTTGGTACTGAAGCTTTCTTT.

This chain uses TRBV7-2 with TRBJ1-1; 9 bases line up with TRBD1. Germline assignment: CDR1 SGHTA and CDR2 FQGNSA. CDR3 length: 19 residues. The V gene end was trimmed by 1 base and the J gene end by 1 base; junction bases not matched to a gene: 13. The CDR3 DNA reads as TGTGCCAGCAGCTTAGTATCCACAGGGGGCGTGGGGACGAACACTGAAGCTTTCTTT. Amino acids: CASSLVSTGGVGTNTEAFF. Using reference TRBV7-2 and TRBJ1-1 for the parts outside the CDR3, the full variable domain is GAGVSQSPSNKVTEKGKDVELRCDPISGHTALYWYRQSLGQGLEFLIYFQGNSAPDKSGLPSDRFSAERTGGSVSTLTIQRTQQEDSAVYLCASSLVSTGGVGTNTEAFFGQGTRLTVV.

The sample holds one count of this clone. V and J are TRBV6-5 and TRBJ1-2, with D maybe TRBD1 (5 bases). V lost 8 bases and J 4 bases, leaving 20 bases between the germline ends. Germline CDR1 and CDR2: MNHEY and SVGAGI. The CDR3 spans 15 residues. The CDR3: CASSAGQGGSYGYTF. In DNA, the CDR3 is TGTGCCAGCTCTGCAGGGCAGGGTGGTAGCTATGGCTACACCTTC.

This chain links TRBV7-8 with TRBJ2-5; 9 bases are a match to TRBD2. Per the germline V gene, CDR1 is SGHVS and CDR2 is FQNEAQ. This CDR3 comprises 15 residues. V lost 1 base to trimming and J lost 4 bases; unmatched junction nucleotides: 4. The CDR3 region has the DNA TGTGCCAGCAGCTTAGTAGCGGGAGCGGGAGAGACCCAGTACTTC. This translates into CASSLVAGAGETQYF.

The chain recombines TRBV29-1 with TRBJ1-2; TRBD1 might be the D (5 bases). CDR3 length: 12 amino acids. The germline CDR1 and CDR2 sequences are SQVTM and ANQGSEA. V lost 6 bases, J lost 6 bases, and 14 bases lay in between. The CDR3 DNA is TGCAGCGTCCCGGGCTCAGGGCATGGCTACACCTTC. Its protein is CSVPGSGHGYTF. The whole variable domain, remainder taken from reference TRBV29-1 and TRBJ1-2, is SAVISQKPSRDICQRGTSLTIQCQVDSQVTMMFWYRQQPGQSLTLIATANQGSEATYESGFVIDKFPISRPNLTFSTLTVSNMSPEDSSIYLCSVPGSGHGYTFGSGTRLTVV.

This chain uses TRBV3-1 (or the pseudogene TRBV3-2) with TRBJ1-1; no clear D gene. V was cut by 0 bases and J by 5 bases, with 13 bases left in between. The CDR3 totals 15 residues. CDR1 LGHDT and CDR2 YNNKEL come from the germline V gene (reference sequence). CDR3 DNA: TGTGCCAGCAGCCAAGATATTTCAGGAGGGACTGAAGCTTTCTTT. Translated, it gives CASSQDISGGTEAFF.

The rearrangement joins TRBV5-1 to TRBJ2-1; 10 nucleotides agree with TRBD2. The CDR3 sequence is 15 residues long. Germline CDR1 and CDR2: SGHRS and YFSETQ. V was clipped by 7 bases and J by 7 bases; unmatched bases: 11. This CDR3 is CASAHSSGGRNEQFF. Written as DNA, the CDR3 is TGCGCCAGCGCACACTCTAGCGGGGGACGTAATGAGCAGTTCTTC.

The chain combines TRBV2 with TRBJ2-2; 13 bases map to TRBD2. The CDR3 is made up of 19 amino acids. Trimming took 7 bases from V and 5 from J; bases not matched to a gene: 16. Germline V gene sequence: CDR1 SNHLY, CDR2 FYNNEI. This CDR3 is CASTTDRTSGSVSTGELFF. DNA of the CDR3: TGTGCCAGCACGACCGATAGGACTAGCGGGAGTGTTTCGACCGGGGAGCTGTTTTTT. Full variable domain (remainder filled in from reference TRBV2 and TRBJ2-2): EPEVTQTPSHQVTQMGQEVILRCVPISNHLYFYWYRQILGQKVEFLVSFYNNEISEKSEIFDDQFSVERPDGSNFTLKIRSTKLEDSAMYFCASTTDRTSGSVSTGELFFGEGSRLTVL.

The V call is TRBV11-2, the J call TRBJ1-3; possible D gene TRBD1, 5 bases. CDR1 and CDR2 (germline): SGHAT, FQNNGV. The CDR3 contains 17 residues. Trimming removed 5 bases from V and 4 bases from J, with 21 bases in between. The CDR3: CASSNRDVSGPGNTIYF. CDR3 DNA sequence: TGTGCCAGCAGCAACCGGGACGTCTCTGGTCCAGGAAACACCATATATTTT.

This clone was picked up a small number of times. The J gene is TRBJ1-6, the V gene TRBV27; 9 positions match TRBD1. The germline gives CDR1 MNHEY, CDR2 SMNVEV (reference sequence). CDR3 size: 15 residues. The junction had 4 bases not matched to a gene; V was cut back by 3 bases and J by 7 bases. CDR3 amino acids: CASSFTGTGNSPLHF. The DNA of the CDR3 is TGTGCCAGCAGTTTTACCGGGACAGGGAATTCACCCCTCCACTTT.

The chain couples TRBV9 to TRBJ1-1, with 7 nucleotides matching TRBD1. V was clipped by 3 bases and J by 2 bases; unmatched bases: 19. The CDR3 consists of 19 residues. The germline V gene encodes CDR1 SGDLS and CDR2 YYNGEE. The CDR3 region is CASSAGTVSSTKLNTEAFF. Here the CDR3 DNA reads TGTGCCAGCAGCGCGGGGACAGTTTCGAGTACTAAACTAAACACTGAAGCTTTCTTT.

The chain combines TRBV28 with TRBJ2-1; the match to TRBD2 covers 13 bases. Germline CDR1 MDHEN, CDR2 SYDVKM. The CDR3 sequence is 19 residues long. Trimming at V came to 2 bases and at J to 0 bases, leaving 7 bases not matched to a gene. The CDR3 sequence: CASSLTGTSGIISYNEQFF. The DNA of the CDR3 is TGTGCCAGCAGTTTAACCGGGACTAGCGGGATAATCTCCTACAATGAGCAGTTCTTC. Using reference TRBV28 and TRBJ2-1 for the parts outside the CDR3, the full variable domain is DVKVTQSSRYLVKRTGEKVFLECVQDMDHENMFWYRQDPGLGLRLIYFSYDVKMKEKGDIPEGYSVSREKKERFSLILESASTNQTSMYLCASSLTGTSGIISYNEQFFGPGTRLTVL.

The rearrangement links TRBV28 to TRBJ1-2; 9 positions agree with TRBD1. The V gene end was trimmed by 5 bases and the J gene end by 8 bases; junction bases not matched to a gene: 15. Germline V gene lookup returns CDR1 MDHEN and CDR2 SYDVKM. The CDR3 has 16 residues. This CDR3 reads CASSPPDRGVLGGYTF. CDR3 nucleotide sequence: TGTGCCAGCAGTCCCCCGGACAGGGGCGTTCTGGGCGGCTACACCTTC.

The V gene is TRBV5-6, the J gene TRBJ2-6, with D unclear. Germline-derived CDR1 and CDR2 are SGHDT and YYEEEE. This CDR3 contains 17 residues. V was pared by 7 bases and J by 5 bases, with 22 bases between. CDR3 amino acids: CASLRFNSQSRANVLTF. CDR3 nucleotide sequence: TGTGCCAGCCTGCGGTTCAATAGTCAAAGTCGGGCCAACGTCCTGACTTTC.